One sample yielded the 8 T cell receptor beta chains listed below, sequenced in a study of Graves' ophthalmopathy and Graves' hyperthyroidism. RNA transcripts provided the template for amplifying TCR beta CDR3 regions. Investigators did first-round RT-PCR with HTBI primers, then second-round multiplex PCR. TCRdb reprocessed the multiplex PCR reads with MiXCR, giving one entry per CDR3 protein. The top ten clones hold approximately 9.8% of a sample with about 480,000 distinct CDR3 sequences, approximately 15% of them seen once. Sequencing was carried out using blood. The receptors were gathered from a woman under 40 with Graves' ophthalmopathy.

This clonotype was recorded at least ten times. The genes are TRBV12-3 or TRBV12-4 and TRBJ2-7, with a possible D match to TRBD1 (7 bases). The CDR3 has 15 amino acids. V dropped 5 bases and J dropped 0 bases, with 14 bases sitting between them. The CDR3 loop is CASSRGTVPSYEQYF. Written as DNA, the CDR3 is TGTGCCAGCAGTCGCGGGACAGTCCCCTCCTACGAGCAGTACTTC.

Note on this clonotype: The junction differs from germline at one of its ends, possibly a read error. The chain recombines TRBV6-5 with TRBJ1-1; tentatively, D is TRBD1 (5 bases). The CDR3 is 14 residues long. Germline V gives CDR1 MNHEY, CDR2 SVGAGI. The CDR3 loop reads CASSLTGGNTKAFF. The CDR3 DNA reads TGTGCCAGCAGTTTGACGGGGGGGAACACTAAAGCTTTCTTT.

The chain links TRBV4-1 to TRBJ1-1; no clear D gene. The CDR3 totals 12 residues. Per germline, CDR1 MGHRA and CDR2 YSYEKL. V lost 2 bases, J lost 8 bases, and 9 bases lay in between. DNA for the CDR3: TGCGCCAGCAGCCAAAGGTCGGGGGAAGCTTTCTTT. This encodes CASSQRSGEAFF.

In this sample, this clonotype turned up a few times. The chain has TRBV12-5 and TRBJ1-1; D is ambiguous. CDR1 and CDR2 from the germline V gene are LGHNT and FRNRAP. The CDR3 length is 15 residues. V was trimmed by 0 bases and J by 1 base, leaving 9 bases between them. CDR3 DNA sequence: TGTGCTAGTGGTTTGGTACTTGCAGGGAACACTGAAGCTTTCTTT. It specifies CASGLVLAGNTEAFF.

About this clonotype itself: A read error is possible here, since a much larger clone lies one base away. CDR3 nucleotide sequence: TGTGCCGGCACCATCACAGGGGGGTCCGGCAAGCAGTACTTC. Translating gives CAGTITGGSGKQYF. The rearrangement uses TRBV12-3 or TRBV12-4 and TRBJ2-7, with 8 bases that match TRBD1. V dropped 11 bases and J dropped 8; count of bases not matched to a gene: 17. The CDR3 runs to 14 residues.

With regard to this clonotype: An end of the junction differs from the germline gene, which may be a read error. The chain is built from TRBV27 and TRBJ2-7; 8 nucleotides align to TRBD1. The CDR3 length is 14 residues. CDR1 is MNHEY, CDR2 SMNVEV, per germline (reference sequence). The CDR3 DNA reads TGTGCCGGCAGTTTCTTGGACAGGGTTTACGAGCAGTACTTC. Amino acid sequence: CAGSFLDRVYEQYF.

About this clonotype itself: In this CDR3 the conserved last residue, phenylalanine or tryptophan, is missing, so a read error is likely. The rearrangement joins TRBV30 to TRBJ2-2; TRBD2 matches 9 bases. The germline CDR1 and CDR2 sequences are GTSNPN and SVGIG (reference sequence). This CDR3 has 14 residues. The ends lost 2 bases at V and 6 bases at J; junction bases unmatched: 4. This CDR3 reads CAWSMAGGAGELFV. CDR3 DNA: TGTGCCTGGAGTATGGCGGGAGGGGCCGGGGAGCTGTTTGTT.

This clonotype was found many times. The CDR3: CSGGRSNYGYTF. CDR3 in DNA: TGCAGTGGTGGCAGATCGAACTATGGCTACACCTTC. The chain recombines TRBV20-1 with TRBJ1-2; D is undetermined. V lost 7 bases and J 2 bases, leaving 11 bases between the germline ends. Per germline, CDR1 DFQATT and CDR2 SNEGSKA (reference sequence). The CDR3 consists of 12 residues.